This TCR beta chain stems from a study of T-cell memory formation after mild COVID-19 (dated by TCRdb to the early 2020s). Notes on the research overall: TCR sequence clusters from the two donors were found to be largely donor specific. Two young, previously healthy adult volunteers, one female and one male, were included in the cohort. Longitudinal TCRalpha and TCRbeta repertoire sequencing tracked T-cell clones expanding and contracting after mild COVID-19 in two donors. The investigation overall reported the following: The second-wave clones that peaked on day 37 were not confirmed to be SARS-CoV-2 specific. Contracting CD4+ clones appeared mostly in the CM and EM memory subsets, whereas CD8+ clones were enriched in EMRA. Some responding clones were detected in pre-infection memory, which suggested that pre-existing cross-reactive memory T cells had joined the SARS-CoV-2 response. Clones contracting from day 15 to 85 had balanced CD4/CD8 phenotypes, while a second wave expanding from day 15 to 37 was biased towards CD4+. The study included only a couple of mild cases, and larger cohorts that include severe cases with pre-infection samples were judged to be necessary.

From the cysteine up to the phenylalanine, the CDR3 has a length of 14 residues. Only CDR3 DNA is held: 42 bases, read in frame from base 1. The germline V gene sets CDR1 to SQVTM and CDR2 to ANQGSEA. Relative to germline, V is missing 6 bases and J is missing 0 bases, with 8 bases of the junction outside any gene match. This clonotype was observed a handful of times. This receptor's antigen is unknown. No much larger clone exists at a distance of one base, and base qualities are not known. PBMCs were isolated by Ficoll-Paque density gradient centrifugation. Sequencing instrument: Illumina NovaSeq 6000. cDNA libraries for TCRalpha and TCRbeta were prepared by 5'RACE using constant-segment primers, with sample barcodes and unique molecular identifiers added. Trizol reagent was used to extract RNA from every sample. Amplification of the libraries took two PCR steps, and the second step added a second sample barcode plus Illumina TruSeq adapters. Sequencing of the libraries was done on an Illumina NovaSeq, producing 2 x 150 bp paired-end reads. The source study handled its data this way. With migec v1.2.7, reads were demultiplexed and then collapsed into UMI-guided consensus sequences. Using mixcr v2.1.11, UMI consensuses were aligned to TRA and TRB V and J templates and then assembled into clonotypes. A clonotype was counted as expanded or contracted only if both edgeR and NoisET called the change significant, with noise models trained on biological replicates. For edgeR calls, a false discovery rate-adjusted p below 0.01 and a log2 fold-change threshold of 1 were applied. As an exploratory analysis of dynamics, max-normalized trajectories of the 1000 most abundant clonotypes were examined by PCA with hierarchical clustering. Each responding clone was given a CD4 or CD8 phenotype based on the CD4+ and CD8+ repertoires, which had been sequenced separately. TCRdb took the public reads, trimmed them with fastp at Q25, ran MiXCR for clone calling and kept in-frame beta chains. Duplicate CDR3 protein sequences are folded into a single record with the most common DNA and genes. The V and J calls shown here were made by TCRdb, not taken from the authors' results. For this sample the table gives 540,000 or so distinct CDR3 sequences, of which around 21% were detected only once. The top ten clones comprise roughly an eighth of the sample.

The sample comprised PBMCs or a T cell subset sorted from them (not recorded which). The sequence links TRBV29-1 to TRBJ2-7, and TRBD2 matches 7 of the central bases. This TCR was recovered from an adult woman who had mild COVID-19 (a few samples of this study predate the infection). The sample titles of this study are shuffled in the database, so cell type and time point are left out; the donor was told from shared clones. Here the CDR3 is given as CSVKAGLHSYEQYF. The DNA sequence reads TGCAGCGTAAAAGCGGGATTGCACTCCTACGAGCAGTACTTC.